The clone carrying this TCR beta chain has a count of ten or more. The antigen is undetermined. With molecular barcodes, quantitative 5'-RACE was used to make the TCR beta libraries. Each CDR3 protein gets one entry after TCRdb re-called the 5' RACE reads with MiXCR. The sample contains about 140,000 distinct CDR3 sequences, 7% to 9% of which appear only once. This sample was taken from a study of CD8 T cells in ankylosing spondylitis. Study-level findings and limits: Apparently characteristic of ankylosing spondylitis blood was a TCR beta motif (about eight highly homologous variants). In ankylosing spondylitis patients, matched synovial fluid reportedly showed significant enrichment of disease-linked clones. In synovial fluid and blood from reactive arthritis, some motif variants were previously reported.

Sequencing used synovial fluid, either unsorted or a sorted T cell fraction (not recorded which). This clonotype was obtained from a male donor with ankylosing spondylitis.

The CDR3 spells CATSFGTSGGYEQFF. DNA for the CDR3: TGTGCCACCAGCTTCGGGACTAGCGGGGGGTATGAGCAGTTCTTC. The chain has TRBV15 and TRBJ2-1; 15 nucleotides line up with TRBD2. V shed 5 bases and J 8 bases; nucleotides not matched to a gene: 4. This CDR3 is 15 amino acids long. Germline CDR1 and CDR2: LNHNV and YYDKDF (reference sequence).